This passage covers 17 T cell receptor beta chains from one sample sequenced in a study of blood T cell repertoires in COVID-19. TCRdb's copy holds only in-frame clones and misses some; the assay was immunoSEQ multiplex PCR. The repertoire consists of over 95,000 clones, with about 83% occurring once and the leading ten covering roughly 2.1%. Sequencing used peripheral blood. These receptors were collected from a man aged 65-85 years with active or convalescent COVID-19.

The V gene is TRBV3-1 (or the pseudogene TRBV3-2), the J gene TRBJ2-5; D unresolved. Trimming shortened V by 3 bases and J by 1 base, and 12 bases separated the two germline ends. This CDR3 has 15 amino acids. Germline assignment: CDR1 LGHDT and CDR2 YNNKEL (reference sequence). The CDR3 region is CASSQASVLQETQYF. In DNA, the CDR3 is TGTGCCAGCAGCCAGGCAAGCGTGCTCCAAGAGACCCAGTACTTC.

V and J are TRBV2 and TRBJ1-1; tentative D call: TRBD1 (5 bases). Germline loops: CDR1 SNHLY, CDR2 FYNNEI. This CDR3 comprises 13 residues. Trimming shortened V by 8 bases and J by 3 bases, and 13 bases separated the two germline ends. As DNA, the CDR3 is TGTGCCAGCGGCGCGGGAGGGGACACTGAAGCTTTCTTT. As protein: CASGAGGDTEAFF.

V is TRBV14 and J is TRBJ1-3, with D unclear. With 1 base removed from V and 10 bases from J, the gap between germline ends came to 8 bases. The CDR3 is made up of 12 amino acids. The germline gives CDR1 SGHDN, CDR2 FVKESK. CDR3 DNA: TGTGCCAGCAGCCAAGCTTCTTTAACCATATATTTT. This sequence encodes CASSQASLTIYF.

This sequence joins TRBV5-6 and TRBJ1-2; the match to TRBD1 covers 11 bases. The CDR3 covers 16 residues. V gave up 3 bases and J gave up 3 bases; unmatched junction bases: 7. The germline V gene encodes CDR1 SGHDT and CDR2 YYEEEE. The CDR3 DNA is TGTGCCAGCAGCTCGGACAGGGGGCAGTCGGACTATGGCTACACCTTC. It codes for CASSSDRGQSDYGYTF.

This rearrangement joins TRBV5-1 to TRBJ1-3, with TRBD1 matching 7 bases. Losses at the gene ends were 4 bases for V and 2 bases for J; bases not matched to a gene: 3. The CDR3 sequence is 14 residues long. Germline CDR1 and CDR2: SGHRS and YFSETQ. The CDR3 DNA follows: TGCGCCAGCAGCGAGACAGGGACTGGAAACACCATATATTTT. It yields the protein CASSETGTGNTIYF. The whole variable domain, filled in from reference TRBV5-1 and TRBJ1-3, reads KAGVTQTPRYLIKTRGQQVTLSCSPISGHRSVSWYQQTPGQGLQFLFEYFSETQRNKGNFPGRFSGRQFSNSRSEMNVSTLELGDSALYLCASSETGTGNTIYFGEGSWLTVV.

The chain is built from TRBV6-5 and TRBJ2-1; maybe TRBD2 (5 bases). The CDR3 extends over 15 amino acids. V dropped 2 bases and J dropped 6 bases, with 14 bases sitting between them. Germline CDR1 and CDR2: MNHEY and SVGAGI. DNA of the CDR3: TGTGCCAGCAGTTACGGGGTGGGCGGGCTCAATGAGCAGTTCTTC. Translating gives CASSYGVGGLNEQFF.

The V gene is TRBV5-1, the J gene TRBJ1-4; D is unclear. V lost 2 bases, J lost 0 bases, and 5 bases lay in between. The CDR3 loop spans 14 amino acids. CDR1 SGHRS and CDR2 YFSETQ come from the germline V gene. Written as DNA, the CDR3 is TGCGCCAGCAGCTTCAGTGCAACTAATGAAAAACTGTTTTTT. Protein sequence: CASSFSATNEKLFF.

The chain has TRBV5-5 and TRBJ2-7, with D possibly TRBD1 on 6 matching bases. Germline V gene data show CDR1 as SGHKS and CDR2 as YYEKEE (reference sequence). This CDR3 has 15 residues. Trimming cost V 0 bases and J 3 bases, with 13 bases left between them. DNA of the CDR3: TGTGCCAGCAGCTTGGTGGTACAGGGTATCTACGAGCAGTACTTC. It specifies CASSLVVQGIYEQYF.

The J gene is TRBJ1-6, the V gene TRBV30; 7 bases agree with TRBD1. V was pared by 4 bases and J by 0 bases, with 21 bases of the junction left unmatched. The CDR3 contains 21 residues. From germline, CDR1 is GTSNPN and CDR2 SVGIG (reference sequence). CDR3 residues: CAWTSGSEAGGLSSYNSPLHF. The CDR3 nucleotides read TGTGCCTGGACCTCAGGCAGCGAGGCAGGGGGTCTGAGCTCCTATAATTCACCCCTCCACTTT.

The rearrangement uses TRBV18 and TRBJ1-1; D might be TRBD1 (6 bases). Trimming took 3 bases from V and 0 from J, leaving 20 bases between them. This CDR3 comprises 18 residues. CDR1 KGHSH and CDR2 LQKENI come from the germline V gene. CDR3 sequence reads: CASSPVAGALNMNTEAFF. In DNA form, the CDR3 reads TGTGCCAGCTCACCGGTGGCAGGGGCCCTTAATATGAACACTGAAGCTTTCTTT.

Here the CDR3 reads CASSPGQGRGYTF. The DNA for the CDR3 is TGTGCCAGCAGTCCGGGACAGGGACGTGGCTACACCTTC. This chain connects TRBV12-3 or TRBV12-4 to TRBJ1-2; 9 bases line up with TRBD1. The CDR3 has 13 residues. V lost 5 bases to trimming and J lost 7 bases; unmatched junction nucleotides: 5.

J is TRBJ1-3 and V is TRBV7-2; the D gene is possibly TRBD1 (5 bases). Trimming took 3 bases from V and 0 from J, leaving 15 bases between them. Germline V gene lookup returns CDR1 SGHTA and CDR2 FQGNSA. The CDR3 runs 17 residues. The CDR3 DNA reads as TGTGCCAGCAGCTTTCGCGGCGGGGGTAGCTCTGGAAACACCATATATTTT. Its protein is CASSFRGGGSSGNTIYF.

This sequence joins TRBV5-1 and TRBJ1-5; D not certain. CDR3 length: 14 amino acids. Trimming cost V 0 bases and J 4 bases, with 8 bases left between them. The germline V gene has CDR1 SGHRS and CDR2 YFSETQ. The CDR3, as DNA: TGCGCCAGCAGCTTGGATGGCCCGAATCAGCCCCAGCATTTT. Amino acid sequence: CASSLDGPNQPQHF.

The sample holds a few counts of this clone. The CDR3 reads CASSLWATTGELFF. The CDR3 bases are TGTGCCAGCAGCTTATGGGCAACCACCGGGGAGCTGTTTTTT. The chain links TRBV7-9 to TRBJ2-2; D remains unclear. The V and J ends lost 2 bases and 4 bases respectively, with 8 bases between them. The germline CDR1 and CDR2 sequences are SEHNR and FQNEAQ (reference sequence). The length of the CDR3 is 14 residues.

The chain is built from TRBV10-3 and TRBJ1-1, with 12 nucleotides matching TRBD1. Germline loops: CDR1 ENHRY, CDR2 SYGVKD. The V and J ends lost 6 bases and 5 bases, in that order; junction bases with no gene match: 7. This CDR3 is 15 amino acids long. CDR3 sequence reads: CAIRAPGQGATEAFF. For the CDR3, the DNA is TGTGCCATCAGAGCTCCGGGACAGGGGGCGACTGAAGCTTTCTTT.

V usage is TRBV11-2 and J usage is TRBJ1-1; D perhaps matches TRBD1 (5 bases). The CDR3 contains 13 residues. The V gene's germline CDR1 is SGHAT and CDR2 FQNNGV. Deletions cut 1 base from V and 7 bases from J, with 10 bases between. CDR3 residues: CASSLVGAGEAFF. In DNA, the CDR3 is TGTGCCAGCAGCTTAGTAGGGGCCGGTGAAGCTTTCTTT. The full variable domain, with the rest looked up from reference TRBV11-2 and TRBJ1-1, is EAGVAQSPRYKIIEKRQSVAFWCNPISGHATLYWYQQILGQGPKLLIQFQNNGVVDDSQLPKDRFSAERLKGVDSTLKIQPAKLEDSAVYLCASSLVGAGEAFFGQGTRLTVV.

V usage is TRBV14 and J usage is TRBJ1-2; D unclear. Trimming removed 1 base at V and 2 bases at J, with 5 bases between. The CDR3 length is 13 residues. CDR1 and CDR2 (germline): SGHDN, FVKESK. The CDR3 is CASSQAQNYGYTF. CDR3 nucleotides: TGTGCCAGCAGCCAAGCTCAGAACTATGGCTACACCTTC.